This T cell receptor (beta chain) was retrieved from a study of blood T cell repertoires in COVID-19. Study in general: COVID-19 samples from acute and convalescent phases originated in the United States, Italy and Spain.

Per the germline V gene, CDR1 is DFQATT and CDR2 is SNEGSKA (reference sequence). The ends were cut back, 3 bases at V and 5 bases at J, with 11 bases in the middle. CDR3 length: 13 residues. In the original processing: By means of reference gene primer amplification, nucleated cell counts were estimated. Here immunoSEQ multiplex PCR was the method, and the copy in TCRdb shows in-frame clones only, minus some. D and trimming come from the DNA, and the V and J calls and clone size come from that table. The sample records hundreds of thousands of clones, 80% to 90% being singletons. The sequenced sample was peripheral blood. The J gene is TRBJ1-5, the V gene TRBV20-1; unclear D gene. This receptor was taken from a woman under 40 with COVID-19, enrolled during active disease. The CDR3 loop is CSASAYLDQPQHF. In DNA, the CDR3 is TGCAGTGCTAGTGCGTACTTGGATCAGCCCCAGCATTTT.